This T cell receptor beta chain comes out of a study of T cell responses to AZD1222 COVID-19 vaccine. Across the whole study: Analyses pooled second doses at about 4 or about 12 weeks.

V was pared by 0 bases and J by 7 bases, with 11 bases of the junction left unmatched. The germline V gene has CDR1 SGHDN and CDR2 FVKESK. The CDR3 covers 16 residues. Measured with immunoSEQ multiplex PCR; TCRdb has only the in-frame clones, and not every one. The sample includes approximately 110,000 clones, around 87% seen only once; the top ten take approximately 1.3%. The sequence came from an adult in good health. The chain couples TRBV14 to TRBJ2-7, with TRBD2 matching 8 bases. The sequenced sample was peripheral blood, obtained on day 0 of AZD1222 vaccination. CDR3 loop: CASSQDITGGAGEQYF. The CDR3 DNA is TGTGCCAGCAGCCAAGACATAACCGGGGGGGCTGGAGAGCAGTACTTC.